Following are 30 T cell receptor beta chains from one sample sequenced in a study of T cell responses to AZD1222 COVID-19 vaccine. Clones were read by immunoSEQ multiplex PCR, and TCRdb kept only the in-frame ones, dropping some. The table has about 93,000 clones, around 92% seen once; the top ten hold approximately 2.8%. This sample comprised peripheral blood, obtained on day 0 of MenACWY control vaccination. Source of these receptors: an adult in good health.

The chain links TRBV6-2 or TRBV6-3 to TRBJ1-2; the D is unclear. Trimming pared 6 bases from V and 4 bases from J, leaving 18 bases between. The CDR3 runs 15 residues. Germline V CDR1 and CDR2: MNHEY, SVGEGT. CDR3 DNA: TGTGCCAGCAGCCAGCTTACCGGCCTAACCTATGGCTACACCTTC. Translated, it gives CASSQLTGLTYGYTF.

The rearrangement joins TRBV12-3 or TRBV12-4 to TRBJ1-3; no definite D call. CDR3 length: 13 amino acids. V dropped 5 bases and J dropped 2 bases, with 7 bases sitting between them. CDR3 loop: CASSLGTGNTIYF. CDR3 bases: TGTGCCAGCAGTCTCGGGACTGGAAACACCATATATTTT.

The chain combines TRBV4-1 with TRBJ2-2; no reliable D call. The germline gives CDR1 MGHRA, CDR2 YSYEKL. This CDR3 has 14 amino acids. With 2 bases removed from V and 8 bases from J, the gap between germline ends came to 12 bases. The CDR3 loop reads CASSQFGRGGELFF. Here the CDR3 DNA reads TGCGCCAGCAGCCAATTCGGACGTGGGGGGGAGCTGTTTTTT.

V is TRBV7-2 and J is TRBJ2-1; D is ambiguous. Germline V gives CDR1 SGHTA, CDR2 FQGNSA. V was pared by 1 base and J by 0 bases, with 7 bases between. CDR3 length equals 15 residues. CDR3 nucleotides: TGTGCCAGCAGCTTAGGATTCAGCTCCTACAATGAGCAGTTCTTC. Encoded protein: CASSLGFSSYNEQFF. Combining the CDR3 with reference TRBV7-2 and TRBJ2-1 gives the whole variable domain GAGVSQSPSNKVTEKGKDVELRCDPISGHTALYWYRQSLGQGLEFLIYFQGNSAPDKSGLPSDRFSAERTGGSVSTLTIQRTQQEDSAVYLCASSLGFSSYNEQFFGPGTRLTVL.

The chain couples TRBV30 to TRBJ2-3; D possibly corresponds to TRBD2 (6 bases). V lost 3 bases, J lost 6 bases, and 16 bases lay in between. Germline CDR1 reads GTSNPN; CDR2 reads SVGIG (reference sequence). The CDR3 is 14 residues long. CDR3 coding DNA: TGTGCCTGGAGCCCAGGGCTAGCGAGGGATACGCAGTATTTT. Protein sequence: CAWSPGLARDTQYF.

With regard to this clone: The junction does not match germline at one end; this may be a read error. The chain is built from TRBV19 and TRBJ1-2; D ambiguous. Germline V gene sequence: CDR1 LNHDA, CDR2 SQIVND (reference sequence). The CDR3 runs to 13 residues. This chain's CDR3 is CASSLETNYGYTF. CDR3 nucleotides: TGTGCCAGTAGTCTAGAAACGAACTATGGCTACACCTTC.

This chain links TRBV5-6 with TRBJ1-1; D perhaps matches TRBD1 (6 bases). Germline CDR1 reads SGHDT; CDR2 reads YYEEEE. This CDR3 spans 16 amino acids. The V end lost 4 bases, the J end lost 1 base, and 17 bases lay between the germline ends. This chain's CDR3 is CASSPNGGGPNTEAFF. The CDR3 bases are TGTGCCAGCAGCCCTAATGGGGGCGGACCGAACACTGAAGCTTTCTTT.

This chain connects TRBV4-2 to TRBJ1-4; D gene unclear. Trimming removed 0 bases at V and 5 bases at J, with 10 bases between. Germline V gives CDR1 LGHNA, CDR2 YNFKEQ. There are 15 residues in the CDR3. This CDR3 reads CASSQEGTRNEKLFF. The CDR3 nucleotides read TGTGCCAGCAGCCAAGAGGGAACAAGAAATGAAAAACTGTTTTTT.

The rearrangement joins TRBV30 to TRBJ1-1; D not resolved. Trimming left V 1 base short and J 12 bases short, with 15 bases between. CDR1 and CDR2 (germline): GTSNPN, SVGIG (reference sequence). This CDR3 is 12 amino acids long. The CDR3 sequence is CAWSARSPSTFF. The CDR3 DNA sequence: TGTGCCTGGAGTGCGAGGTCGCCCAGTACTTTCTTT.

This clone was detected once. V and J are TRBV7-2 and TRBJ2-7; possibly TRBD2 for D (6 bases). This CDR3 is built from 14 residues. The germline V and J ends were trimmed by 5 bases and 4 bases, with 15 bases remaining between them. Per the germline V gene, CDR1 is SGHTA and CDR2 is FQGNSA. The CDR3 DNA follows: TGTGCCAGCAGCACGTCCGGGACTCGATACGAGCAGTACTTC. This encodes CASSTSGTRYEQYF. Supplemented by reference TRBV7-2 and TRBJ2-7, the full variable domain reads GAGVSQSPSNKVTEKGKDVELRCDPISGHTALYWYRQSLGQGLEFLIYFQGNSAPDKSGLPSDRFSAERTGGSVSTLTIQRTQQEDSAVYLCASSTSGTRYEQYFGPGTRLTVT.

The rearrangement uses TRBV7-2 and TRBJ1-5; 7 nucleotides line up with TRBD1. The trim removed 6 bases at V and 4 bases at J, leaving 12 bases unmatched. CDR1 is SGHTA, CDR2 FQGNSA, per germline. The CDR3 sequence is 16 residues long. The CDR3 here is CASSRQGPGNNQPQHF. The CDR3, as DNA: TGTGCCAGCAGTCGACAGGGTCCGGGGAATAATCAGCCCCAGCATTTT.

The chain is built from TRBV9 and TRBJ1-6; D might be TRBD1 (6 bases). With 4 bases removed from V and 7 bases from J, the gap between germline ends came to 15 bases. Per the germline V gene, CDR1 is SGDLS and CDR2 is YYNGEE. This CDR3 spans 15 amino acids. DNA of the CDR3: TGTGCCAGCAGCTCCCTGGACAGTCGGAATTCACCCCTCCACTTT. Translating it yields CASSSLDSRNSPLHF. Supplemented by reference TRBV9 and TRBJ1-6, the full variable domain reads DSGVTQTPKHLITATGQRVTLRCSPRSGDLSVYWYQQSLDQGLQFLIQYYNGEERAKGNILERFSAQQFPDLHSELNLSSLELGDSALYFCASSSLDSRNSPLHFGNGTRLTVT.

The chain uses TRBV27 and TRBJ2-2; 7 nucleotides agree with TRBD1. The germline V gene encodes CDR1 MNHEY and CDR2 SMNVEV (reference sequence). V lost 6 bases and J lost 0; bases outside the gene matches: 10. CDR3 length equals 17 residues. The CDR3 DNA reads as TGTGCCAGCAGCCCGGTCGCCGGGACAGCGAACACCGGGGAGCTGTTTTTT. It codes for CASSPVAGTANTGELFF.

This clone was observed a single time. This chain connects TRBV3-1 (or the pseudogene TRBV3-2) to TRBJ1-1; possible D gene TRBD1, 5 bases. Germline V gives CDR1 LGHDT, CDR2 YNNKEL (reference sequence). Trimming removed 2 bases from V and 5 bases from J, with 9 bases in between. CDR3 length: 13 amino acids. CDR3 in DNA: TGTGCCAGCAGCCAAAGGCGGGGGACTGAAGCTTTCTTT. Translating it yields CASSQRRGTEAFF.

The V and J genes are TRBV7-3 and TRBJ2-3, with TRBD2 identical over 12 bases. The J segment lost 8 bases and the V segment lost 5 bases, leaving 11 bases of the junction unmatched. Germline V lookup: CDR1 SGHTA, CDR2 FQGTGA. The CDR3 totals 16 residues. The chain's CDR3 is CASSQTSGGPQGTQYF. Here the CDR3 DNA reads TGTGCCAGCAGCCAAACTAGCGGGGGGCCCCAGGGTACGCAGTATTTT.

This chain joins TRBV2 and TRBJ2-5; maybe TRBD2 (9 bases). Germline CDR1 SNHLY, CDR2 FYNNEI. The CDR3 runs 17 residues. Trimming shortened V by 6 bases and J by 1 base, and 21 bases separated the two germline ends. The CDR3 DNA reads TGTGCCAGCAGGGACAGGGTCCTAGCGGGGCTCCAAGAGACCCAGTACTTC. This encodes CASRDRVLAGLQETQYF. Looking up the rest from reference TRBV2 and TRBJ2-5 gives the full variable domain: EPEVTQTPSHQVTQMGQEVILRCVPISNHLYFYWYRQILGQKVEFLVSFYNNEISEKSEIFDDQFSVERPDGSNFTLKIRSTKLEDSAMYFCASRDRVLAGLQETQYFGPGTRLLVL.

The chain joins TRBV24-1 to TRBJ2-1; no firm D call. This CDR3 region has 13 residues. V gave up 3 bases and J gave up 6 bases, with 8 bases separating them. Germline values: CDR1 KGHDR, CDR2 SFDVKD. CDR3: CATSDGQFNEQFF. CDR3 nucleotide sequence: TGTGCCACCAGTGATGGGCAGTTCAATGAGCAGTTCTTC.

The count of this clone is one. This could be a read error, since a much larger clone is one nucleotide away. The rearrangement joins TRBV9 to TRBJ2-1; D unresolved. The CDR3 sequence is 13 residues long. Germline assignment: CDR1 SGDLS and CDR2 YYNGEE. Trimming cost V 0 bases and J 3 bases, with 4 bases left between them. In DNA form, the CDR3 reads TGTGCCAGCAGCGTAGAACTCTACAATGAGCAGTTCTTC. Translating gives CASSVELYNEQFF.

V gene TRBV7-3 combines with J gene TRBJ1-1, with D perhaps matching TRBD1 (5 bases). CDR3 size: 15 residues. Germline loops: CDR1 SGHTA, CDR2 FQGTGA. The germline V and J ends were trimmed by 1 base and 7 bases, with 16 bases remaining between them. The CDR3 DNA is TGTGCCAGCAGCTTAAATCCCGGGACCCGGAGTGAAGCTTTCTTT. This codes for CASSLNPGTRSEAFF.

V is TRBV10-2 and J is TRBJ1-2; D may be TRBD1 (5 bases). V gave up 6 bases and J gave up 4 bases, with 21 bases separating them. The CDR3 extends over 16 amino acids. CDR1 and CDR2 (germline): WSHSY, SAAADI. CDR3 coding DNA: TGCGCCAGCAGGGGGCTCGGCGGAGGTGGGGGCTATGGCTACACCTTC. Amino acid sequence: CASRGLGGGGGYGYTF.

Only one count was recorded for this clone. This chain links TRBV10-2 with TRBJ1-6; 10 nucleotides align to TRBD1. The CDR3 runs 14 residues. Germline V gene data show CDR1 as WSHSY and CDR2 as SAAADI. With 7 bases clipped from V and 9 bases from J, the junction kept 6 bases outside the gene matches. CDR3 DNA: TGCGCCAGCACCTTGGGACAGGGGATTTCACCCCTCCACTTT. As protein: CASTLGQGISPLHF.

Worth noting for this clone: The junction and the germline gene differ at one end; a read error may be behind it. The V and J genes are TRBV7-7 and TRBJ1-4; TRBD1 is a possible D gene (5 bases). Per germline, CDR1 SSHAT and CDR2 FNYEAQ (reference sequence). The CDR3 consists of 14 residues. The CDR3 DNA reads as TGTGCTAGCAGCTTATCAGGGTTCCCCGAAAAACTGTTTTTT. Its translation: CASSLSGFPEKLFF.

The chain is built from TRBV25-1 and TRBJ1-5; D is unclear. The V gene lost 7 bases and the J gene lost 0 bases, with 7 bases spanning the gap. Germline CDR1 and CDR2: MGHDK and SYGVNS. This CDR3 has 13 amino acids. The CDR3 here is CASKRDSNQPQHF. The CDR3 nucleotides read TGTGCCAGCAAACGAGATAGCAATCAGCCCCAGCATTTT.

This clone is a singleton in its sample. The chain recombines TRBV3-1 (or the pseudogene TRBV3-2) with TRBJ1-6, with D maybe TRBD1 (5 bases). The germline V gene encodes CDR1 LGHDT and CDR2 YNNKEL (reference sequence). The CDR3 totals 16 residues. The V and J ends lost 1 base and 3 bases respectively, with 10 bases between them. The chain's CDR3 is CASSQVHGGYNSPLHF. In DNA, the CDR3 is TGTGCCAGCAGCCAAGTACATGGGGGCTATAATTCACCCCTCCACTTT.

This chain links TRBV30 with TRBJ1-3; no clear D gene. This CDR3 is built from 11 residues. The germline CDR1 and CDR2 sequences are GTSNPN and SVGIG (reference sequence). Deletions cut 4 bases from V and 3 bases from J, with 4 bases between. CDR3 loop: CAWTVGNTIYF. DNA for the CDR3: TGTGCCTGGACAGTTGGAAACACCATATATTTT.

The chain recombines TRBV5-4 with TRBJ1-2, with 7 bases aligning to TRBD1. The CDR3 has 14 amino acids. Trimming at V came to 1 base and at J to 5 bases, leaving 5 bases not matched to a gene. CDR1 SGHNT and CDR2 YYREEE come from the germline V gene (reference sequence). The CDR3 region has the DNA TGTGCCAGCAGCTTGAGGGGGCTGGGGTATGGCTACACCTTC. Protein sequence: CASSLRGLGYGYTF. The full variable domain, with the rest looked up from reference TRBV5-4 and TRBJ1-2, is ETGVTQSPTHLIKTRGQQVTLRCSSQSGHNTVSWYQQALGQGPQFIFQYYREEENGRGNFPPRFSGLQFPNYSSELNVNALELDDSALYLCASSLRGLGYGYTFGSGTRLTVV.

This rearrangement joins TRBV28 to TRBJ2-3; no clear D gene. This CDR3 region has 14 residues. Trimming shortened V by 2 bases and J by 1 base, and 7 bases separated the two germline ends. The germline gives CDR1 MDHEN, CDR2 SYDVKM. Here the CDR3 DNA reads TGTGCCAGCAGTTTACGTGGGGGCACAGATACGCAGTATTTT. Translation gives CASSLRGGTDTQYF.

The rearrangement uses TRBV6-6 and TRBJ2-5; possible D gene TRBD1, 5 bases. The length of the CDR3 is 15 residues. CDR1 is MNHNY and CDR2 is SVGAGI in the germline V gene (reference sequence). The V end was cut by 0 bases, the J end by 2 bases, with 10 bases between. CDR3 loop: CASSYSSPGQETQYF. The CDR3 DNA sequence: TGTGCCAGCAGTTACTCGAGTCCAGGGCAAGAGACCCAGTACTTC.

J is TRBJ2-1 and V is TRBV6-5; TRBD1 aligns across 11 bases. From germline, CDR1 is MNHEY and CDR2 SVGAGI. Germline trimming cut 6 bases from V and 4 bases from J; bases unmatched to any gene: 5. The CDR3 spans 15 residues. This CDR3 is CASRTGQGAYNEQFF. The CDR3 DNA reads as TGTGCCAGCAGGACCGGACAGGGGGCATACAATGAGCAGTTCTTC.

The chain joins TRBV11-3 to TRBJ1-3; TRBD1 matches at 7 bases. The CDR3 sequence is 15 residues long. The J segment lost 2 bases and the V segment lost 4 bases, leaving 5 bases of the junction unmatched. Germline-derived CDR1 and CDR2 are SGHNT and YENEEA. The CDR3: CASSSRTGAGNTIYF. The CDR3 nucleotides read TGTGCCAGCAGCTCTCGGACAGGCGCTGGAAACACCATATATTTT.